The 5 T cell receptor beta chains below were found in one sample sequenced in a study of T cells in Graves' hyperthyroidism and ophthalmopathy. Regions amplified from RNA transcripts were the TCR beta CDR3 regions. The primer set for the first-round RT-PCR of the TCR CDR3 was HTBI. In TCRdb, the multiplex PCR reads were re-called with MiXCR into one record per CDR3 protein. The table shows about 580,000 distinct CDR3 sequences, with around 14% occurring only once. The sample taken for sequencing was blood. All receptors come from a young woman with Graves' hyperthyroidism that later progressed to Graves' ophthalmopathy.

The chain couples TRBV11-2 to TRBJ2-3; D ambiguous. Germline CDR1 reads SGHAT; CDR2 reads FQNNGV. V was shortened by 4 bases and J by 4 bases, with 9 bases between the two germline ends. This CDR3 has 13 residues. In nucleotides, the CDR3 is TGTGCCAGCAGCTGGGCGGCGGCAGATACGCAGTATTTT. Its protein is CASSWAAADTQYF.

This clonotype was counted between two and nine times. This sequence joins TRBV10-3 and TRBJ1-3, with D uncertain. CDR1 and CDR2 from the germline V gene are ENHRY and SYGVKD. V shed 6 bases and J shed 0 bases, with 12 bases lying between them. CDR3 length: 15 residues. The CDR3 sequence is CAISEKASSGNTIYF. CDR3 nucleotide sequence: TGTGCCATCAGCGAGAAGGCTAGCTCTGGAAACACCATATATTTT.

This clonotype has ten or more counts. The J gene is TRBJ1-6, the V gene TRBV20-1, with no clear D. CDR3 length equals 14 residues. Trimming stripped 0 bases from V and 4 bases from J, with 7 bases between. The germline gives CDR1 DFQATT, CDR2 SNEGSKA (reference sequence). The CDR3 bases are TGCAGTGCTAGAGACGGGCCTTATAATTCACCCCTCCACTTT. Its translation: CSARDGPYNSPLHF.

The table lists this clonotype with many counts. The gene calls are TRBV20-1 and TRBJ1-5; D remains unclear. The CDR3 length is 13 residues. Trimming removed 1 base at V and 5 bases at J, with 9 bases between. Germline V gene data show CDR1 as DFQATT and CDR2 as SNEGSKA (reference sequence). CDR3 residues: CSARAQVDQPQHF. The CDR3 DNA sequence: TGCAGTGCTAGAGCCCAGGTTGATCAGCCCCAGCATTTT.

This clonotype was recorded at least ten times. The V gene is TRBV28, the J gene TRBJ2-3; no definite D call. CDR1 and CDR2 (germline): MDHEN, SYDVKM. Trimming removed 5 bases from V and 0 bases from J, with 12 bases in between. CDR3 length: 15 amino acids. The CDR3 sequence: CASSIPILSTDTQYF. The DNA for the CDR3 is TGTGCCAGCAGTATCCCCATCCTTAGCACAGATACGCAGTATTTT.